Following are 21 T cell receptor beta chains from one sample sequenced in a study of metastatic and nonmetastatic thyroid tumors. Prior to thyroid surgery, none of the patients had received any treatment. TCRdb re-called the PCR reads via MiXCR. The sample gives about 16,000 clones, under 35% of which show up once; roughly 13% is in the top ten. Sequences were obtained from adjacent normal tissue. These TCRs come from a female donor with papillary thyroid cancer or a benign thyroid nodule (not recorded which). Some clones in this sample may be carry-over from other donors' samples.

The sample holds a few counts of this clone. The chain links TRBV6-1 to TRBJ1-6; 9 nucleotides agree with TRBD1. V shed 6 bases and J 9 bases; nucleotides not matched to a gene: 12. Germline V gene sequence: CDR1 MNHNS, CDR2 SASEGT. The CDR3 is made up of 16 amino acids. For the CDR3, the DNA is TGTGCCAGCAGACGCAAGGGACAGGGTATCAGTTCACCCCTCCACTTT. This translates into CASRRKGQGISSPLHF.

The chain links TRBV12-3 or TRBV12-4 to TRBJ2-7; TRBD1 matches at 9 bases. This CDR3 has 16 amino acids. In DNA form, the CDR3 reads TGTGCCATCAGTAAGTTGGGACAGGGCTCAATCTACGAGCAGTACGTC. It is translated as CAISKLGQGSIYEQYV.

The chain is built from TRBV30 and TRBJ1-4, with a weak D call TRBD1 (6 bases). The CDR3 runs to 15 residues. Between the trimmed V and J ends, which lost 2 bases and 8 bases, there was a span of 18 bases. CDR1 GTSNPN and CDR2 SVGIG come from the germline V gene (reference sequence). The CDR3 spells CAWSIPPGQWEKLFF. The DNA for the CDR3 is TGTGCCTGGAGTATACCCCCGGGACAATGGGAAAAACTGTTTTTT. Combining the CDR3 with reference TRBV30 and TRBJ1-4 gives the whole variable domain SQTIHQWPATLVQPVGSPLSLECTVEGTSNPNLYWYRQAAGRGLQLLFYSVGIGQISSEVPQNLSASRPQDRQFILSSKKLLLSDSGFYLCAWSIPPGQWEKLFFGSGTQLSVL.

Relative to its sample, this clone is medium-sized. The chain employs TRBV15 and TRBJ2-3; 7 bases map to TRBD2. The germline V gene encodes CDR1 LNHNV and CDR2 YYDKDF (reference sequence). The CDR3 length is 15 residues. The ends lost 3 bases at V and 1 base at J; junction bases unmatched: 4. CDR3 residues: CATSRVAGRTDTQYF. The CDR3 coding sequence is TGTGCCACCAGCAGGGTAGCGGGTCGCACAGATACGCAGTATTTT.

This clone ranks as medium-sized. The V and J genes are TRBV9 and TRBJ2-7; D unclear. The CDR3 spans 15 residues. Deletions cut 4 bases from V and 0 bases from J, with 14 bases between. Germline CDR1 and CDR2: SGDLS and YYNGEE. Written as DNA, the CDR3 is TGTGCCAGCAGCCCCCGGCGGACCAGCTCCTACGAGCAGTACTTC. Its protein product is CASSPRRTSSYEQYF.

This clone was counted between two and nine times. The J gene is TRBJ1-1, the V gene TRBV3-1, with D tentatively TRBD1 (6 bases). V lost 4 bases and J lost 3, with 9 bases in between. This CDR3 spans 13 amino acids. Germline CDR1 LGHDT, CDR2 YNNKEL (reference sequence). The CDR3 DNA follows: TGTGCCAGCAGCCCTAGGGGGGACACTGAAGCTTTCTTT. Translated: CASSPRGDTEAFF.

Within the sample, this clone is medium-sized. The chain joins TRBV6-1 to TRBJ1-2, with a tentative D call TRBD1 (5 bases). The CDR3 covers 12 residues. The V end was cut by 6 bases, the J end by 8 bases, with 13 bases between. Germline V gives CDR1 MNHNS, CDR2 SASEGT. The CDR3, as DNA: TGTGCCAGCAGGGCGGGGGTAGGAGGCTACACCTTC. This sequence encodes CASRAGVGGYTF.

This chain joins TRBV5-6 and TRBJ1-1; 8 positions match TRBD1. The CDR3 totals 17 residues. Germline assignment: CDR1 SGHDT and CDR2 YYEEEE. After removal of 3 bases from V and 1 base from J, the junction contained 11 bases not matched to a gene. The CDR3 protein is CASSWGGQGAGNTEAFF. CDR3 in DNA: TGTGCCAGCAGCTGGGGAGGGCAGGGGGCAGGGAACACTGAAGCTTTCTTT.

The V call is TRBV18, the J call TRBJ2-7; 7 bases are shared with TRBD2. CDR3 length equals 16 residues. The trim removed 0 bases at V and 5 bases at J, leaving 10 bases unmatched. CDR1 is KGHSH, CDR2 LQKENI, per germline. The CDR3 is CASSPPNGAGVNEQYF. As DNA, the CDR3 is TGTGCCAGCTCACCACCGAACGGGGCGGGAGTAAACGAGCAGTACTTC.

The rearrangement links TRBV5-1 to TRBJ1-6; D not certain. V lost 4 bases and J lost 0, with 2 bases in between. CDR1 SGHRS and CDR2 YFSETQ come from the germline V gene. The CDR3 sequence is 13 residues long. The CDR3 here is CASSSSYNSPLHF. The CDR3 DNA reads TGCGCCAGCAGCAGCTCCTATAATTCACCCCTCCACTTT.

The chain's CDR3 is CASRSGTQSYEQYF. CDR3 coding DNA: TGTGCCAGCAGGTCGGGGACTCAATCCTACGAGCAGTACTTC. The chain combines TRBV2 with TRBJ2-7, with a tentative D call TRBD2 (6 bases). V was pared by 6 bases and J by 1 base, with 13 bases between. This CDR3 comprises 14 residues. CDR1 SNHLY and CDR2 FYNNEI come from the germline V gene.

The V gene is TRBV11-2, the J gene TRBJ2-3; 14 bases fit TRBD2. Per germline, CDR1 SGHAT and CDR2 FQNNGV. The CDR3 runs to 17 residues. Trimming took 5 bases from V and 2 from J; bases not matched to a gene: 6. The CDR3 region is CASSPGLAGVFTDTQYF. The CDR3 DNA is TGTGCCAGCAGCCCGGGACTAGCGGGAGTTTTCACAGATACGCAGTATTTT. Drawing the rest from reference TRBV11-2 and TRBJ2-3, the complete variable domain is EAGVAQSPRYKIIEKRQSVAFWCNPISGHATLYWYQQILGQGPKLLIQFQNNGVVDDSQLPKDRFSAERLKGVDSTLKIQPAKLEDSAVYLCASSPGLAGVFTDTQYFGPGTRLTVL.

This chain joins TRBV5-1 and TRBJ2-3; 11 nucleotides align to TRBD2. The CDR3 contains 17 residues. Germline CDR1 reads SGHRS; CDR2 reads YFSETQ. V shed 0 bases and J 6 bases; nucleotides not matched to a gene: 9. The CDR3 DNA reads as TGCGCCAGCAGCTTGGGACTAGCGGGATCCTTTCCTGATACGCAGTATTTT. Protein sequence: CASSLGLAGSFPDTQYF.

This clone was counted only a few times. V is TRBV20-1 and J is TRBJ2-1, with TRBD2 identical over 9 bases. The trim removed 6 bases at V and 5 bases at J, leaving 2 bases unmatched. The germline gives CDR1 DFQATT, CDR2 SNEGSKA (reference sequence). The CDR3 covers 12 residues. The CDR3 bases are TGCAGTGCGGGACTAGCCCACAATGAGCAGTTCTTC. Its translation: CSAGLAHNEQFF.

Only one count was recorded for this clone. The genes are TRBV7-2 and TRBJ1-1; TRBD1 agrees at 7 bases. The CDR3 contains 14 residues. V shed 6 bases and J 6 bases; nucleotides not matched to a gene: 10. CDR1 SGHTA and CDR2 FQGNSA come from the germline V gene. The CDR3 sequence is CASSFKGARSEAFF. CDR3 DNA: TGTGCCAGCAGTTTTAAGGGGGCGCGGTCTGAAGCTTTCTTT. Full variable domain (missing parts from reference TRBV7-2 and TRBJ1-1): GAGVSQSPSNKVTEKGKDVELRCDPISGHTALYWYRQSLGQGLEFLIYFQGNSAPDKSGLPSDRFSAERTGGSVSTLTIQRTQQEDSAVYLCASSFKGARSEAFFGQGTRLTVV.

The rearrangement links TRBV2 to TRBJ2-7, with D possibly called TRBD1 or TRBD2 (5 bases each). This CDR3 is built from 14 residues. V was pared by 2 bases and J by 5 bases, with 13 bases between. Germline CDR1 is SNHLY and CDR2 is FYNNEI. CDR3 region: CASSEFRRDHEQYF. The CDR3 DNA is TGTGCCAGCAGTGAATTCAGAAGGGACCACGAGCAGTACTTC.

The V and J genes are TRBV30 and TRBJ1-3; D is undetermined. This CDR3 has 13 residues. V was pared by 0 bases and J by 7 bases, with 10 bases between. The germline CDR1 and CDR2 sequences are GTSNPN and SVGIG (reference sequence). CDR3 loop: CAWSVLPMNTIYF. CDR3 nucleotide sequence: TGTGCCTGGAGTGTACTGCCTATGAACACCATATATTTT.

The rearrangement joins TRBV28 to TRBJ2-1; 13 bases fit TRBD2. Germline lookup yields CDR1 MDHEN and CDR2 SYDVKM. This CDR3 contains 17 residues. V lost 2 bases, J lost 8 bases, and 9 bases stayed unmatched. For the CDR3, the DNA is TGTGCCAGCAGTTTAGTACTAGCGGGGGGGCCTGGGGATGAGCAGTTCTTC. Its translation: CASSLVLAGGPGDEQFF.

Comments on this clone: One junction end disagrees with the germline gene, perhaps due to a read error. This chain joins TRBV7-9 and TRBJ1-4, with D possibly TRBD1 on 5 matching bases. Germline V gene data show CDR1 as SEHNR and CDR2 as FQNEAQ (reference sequence). This CDR3 comprises 12 residues. As DNA, the CDR3 is TGTGCCCGCAGCCGGGGGAATGACAAACAGTTTTTT. Translating gives CARSRGNDKQFF. Using reference TRBV7-9 and TRBJ1-4 for the parts outside the CDR3, the full variable domain is DTGVSQNPRHKITKRGQNVTFRCDPISEHNRLYWYRQTLGQGPEFLTYFQNEAQLEKSRLLSDRFSAERPKGSFSTLEIQRTEQGDSAMYLCARSRGNDKQFFGSGTQLSVL.

This chain joins TRBV20-1 and TRBJ1-6; D unresolved. Germline V gene lookup returns CDR1 DFQATT and CDR2 SNEGSKA (reference sequence). The CDR3 totals 14 residues. V was clipped by 1 base and J by 6 bases, with 10 bases between them. DNA of the CDR3: TGCAGTGCTAGAGGTGTGGCGGTTAATTCACCCCTCCACTTT. Translated: CSARGVAVNSPLHF.

The V and J genes are TRBV20-1 and TRBJ1-1, with a possible D match to TRBD1 (5 bases). Germline-derived CDR1 and CDR2 are DFQATT and SNEGSKA (reference sequence). The CDR3 is 15 residues long. Trimming pared 1 base from V and 6 bases from J, leaving 18 bases between. CDR3 sequence reads: CSARGGSALGAEAFF. The CDR3 DNA reads as TGCAGTGCTAGAGGGGGGTCAGCCCTGGGGGCTGAAGCTTTCTTT.